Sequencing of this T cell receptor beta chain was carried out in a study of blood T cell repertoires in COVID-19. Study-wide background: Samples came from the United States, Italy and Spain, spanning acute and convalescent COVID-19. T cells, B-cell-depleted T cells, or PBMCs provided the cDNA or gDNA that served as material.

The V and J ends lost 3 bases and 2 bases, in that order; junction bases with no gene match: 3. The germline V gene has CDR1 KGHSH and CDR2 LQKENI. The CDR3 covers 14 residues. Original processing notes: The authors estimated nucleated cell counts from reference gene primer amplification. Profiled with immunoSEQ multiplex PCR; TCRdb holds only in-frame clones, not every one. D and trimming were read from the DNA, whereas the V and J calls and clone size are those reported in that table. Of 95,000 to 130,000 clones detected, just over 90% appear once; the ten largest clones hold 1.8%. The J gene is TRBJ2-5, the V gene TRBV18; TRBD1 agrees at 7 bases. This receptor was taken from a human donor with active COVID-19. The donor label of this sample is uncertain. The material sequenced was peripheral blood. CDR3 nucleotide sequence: TGTGCCAGCTCACCTTGGGGACAGCAAGAGACCCAGTACTTC. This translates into CASSPWGQQETQYF.